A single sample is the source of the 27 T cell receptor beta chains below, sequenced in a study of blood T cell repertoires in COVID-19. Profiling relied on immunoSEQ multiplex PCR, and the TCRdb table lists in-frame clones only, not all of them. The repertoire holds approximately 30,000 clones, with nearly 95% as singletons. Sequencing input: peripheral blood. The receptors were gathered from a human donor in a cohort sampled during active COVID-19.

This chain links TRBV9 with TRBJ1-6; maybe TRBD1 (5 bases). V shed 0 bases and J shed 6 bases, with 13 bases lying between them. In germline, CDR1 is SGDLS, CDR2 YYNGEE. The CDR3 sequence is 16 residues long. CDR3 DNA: TGTGCCAGCAGCGTAGGGCAGGGCAGCTCTAATTCACCCCTCCACTTT. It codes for CASSVGQGSSNSPLHF.

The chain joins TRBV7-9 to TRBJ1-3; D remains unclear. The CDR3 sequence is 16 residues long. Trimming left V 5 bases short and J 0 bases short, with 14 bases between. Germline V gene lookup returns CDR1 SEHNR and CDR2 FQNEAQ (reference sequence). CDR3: CASSPRGQSSGNTIYF. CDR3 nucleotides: TGTGCCAGCAGCCCCCGAGGTCAGAGCTCTGGAAACACCATATATTTT.

The CDR3, as DNA: TGTGCCAGCACTGGTACGGGACAGACCCACGAGCAGTACTTC. This codes for CASTGTGQTHEQYF. The chain combines TRBV6-5 with TRBJ2-7; 7 nucleotides match TRBD1. The CDR3 length is 14 residues. The V gene end was trimmed by 7 bases and the J gene end by 5 bases; junction bases not matched to a gene: 11. Germline V gives CDR1 MNHEY, CDR2 SVGAGI.

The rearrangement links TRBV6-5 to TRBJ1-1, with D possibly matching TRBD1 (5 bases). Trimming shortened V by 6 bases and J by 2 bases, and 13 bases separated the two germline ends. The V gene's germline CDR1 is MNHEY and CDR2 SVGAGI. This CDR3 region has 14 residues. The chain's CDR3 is CASRGGVFNTEAFF. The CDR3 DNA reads TGTGCCAGCAGGGGGGGGGTTTTTAACACTGAAGCTTTCTTT.

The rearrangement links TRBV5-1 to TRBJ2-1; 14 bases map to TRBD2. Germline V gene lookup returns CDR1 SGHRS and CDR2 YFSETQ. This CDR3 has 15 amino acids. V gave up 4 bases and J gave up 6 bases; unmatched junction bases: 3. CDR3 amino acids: CASSAGLAGVNEQFF. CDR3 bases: TGCGCCAGCAGCGCGGGACTAGCGGGGGTCAATGAGCAGTTCTTC. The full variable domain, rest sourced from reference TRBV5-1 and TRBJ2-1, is KAGVTQTPRYLIKTRGQQVTLSCSPISGHRSVSWYQQTPGQGLQFLFEYFSETQRNKGNFPGRFSGRQFSNSRSEMNVSTLELGDSALYLCASSAGLAGVNEQFFGPGTRLTVL.

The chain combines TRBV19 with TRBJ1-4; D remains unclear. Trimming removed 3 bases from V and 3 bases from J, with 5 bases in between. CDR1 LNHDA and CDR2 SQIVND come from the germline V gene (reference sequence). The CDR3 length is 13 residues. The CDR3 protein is CASSISANEKLFF. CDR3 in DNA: TGTGCCAGTAGTATCTCCGCTAATGAAAAACTGTTTTTT.

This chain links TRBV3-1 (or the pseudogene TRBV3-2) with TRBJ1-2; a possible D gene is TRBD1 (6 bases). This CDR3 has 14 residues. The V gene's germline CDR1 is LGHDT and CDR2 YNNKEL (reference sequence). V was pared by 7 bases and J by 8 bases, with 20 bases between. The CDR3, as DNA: TGTGCCAGCACCCCAACTGCAGGGGTTGCAGGCTACACCTTC. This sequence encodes CASTPTAGVAGYTF.

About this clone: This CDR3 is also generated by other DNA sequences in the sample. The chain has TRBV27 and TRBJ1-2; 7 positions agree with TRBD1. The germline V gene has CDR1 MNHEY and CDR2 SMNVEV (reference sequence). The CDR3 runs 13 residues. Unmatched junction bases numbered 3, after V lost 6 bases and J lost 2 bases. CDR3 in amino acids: CASSPQGNYGYTF. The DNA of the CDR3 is TGTGCCAGCAGCCCACAGGGGAACTATGGCTACACCTTC.

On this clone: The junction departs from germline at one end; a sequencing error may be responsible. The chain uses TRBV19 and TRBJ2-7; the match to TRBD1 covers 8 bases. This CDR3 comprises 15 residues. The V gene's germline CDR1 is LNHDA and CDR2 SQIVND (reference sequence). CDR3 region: CASRRSAYSQGALIF. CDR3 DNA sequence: TGTGCCAGTAGGCGATCCGCCTACAGTCAGGGGGCGCTGATTTTC.

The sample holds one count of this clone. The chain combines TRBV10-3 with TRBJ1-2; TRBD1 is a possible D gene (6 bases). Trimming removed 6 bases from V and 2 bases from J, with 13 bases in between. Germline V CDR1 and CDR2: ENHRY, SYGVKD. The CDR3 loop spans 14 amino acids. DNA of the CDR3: TGTGCCATCAGCGCACAGGGAGGGAACTATGGCTACACCTTC. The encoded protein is CAISAQGGNYGYTF.

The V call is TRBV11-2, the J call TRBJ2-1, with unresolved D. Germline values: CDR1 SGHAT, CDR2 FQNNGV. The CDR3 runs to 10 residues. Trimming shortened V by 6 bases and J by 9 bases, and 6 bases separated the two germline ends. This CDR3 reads CASRLSEQFF. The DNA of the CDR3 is TGTGCCAGCAGACTATCTGAGCAGTTCTTC.

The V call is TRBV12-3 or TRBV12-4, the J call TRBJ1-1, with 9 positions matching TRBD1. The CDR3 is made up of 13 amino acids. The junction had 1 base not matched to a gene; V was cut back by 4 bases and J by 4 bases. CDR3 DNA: TGTGCCAGCAGTTGGACAGGGGCCACTGAAGCTTTCTTT. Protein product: CASSWTGATEAFF.

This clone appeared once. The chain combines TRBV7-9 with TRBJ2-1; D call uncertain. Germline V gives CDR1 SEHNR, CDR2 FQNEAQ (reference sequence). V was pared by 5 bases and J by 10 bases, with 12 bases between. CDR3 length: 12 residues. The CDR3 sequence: CASSPYNSEQFF. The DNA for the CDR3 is TGTGCCAGCAGCCCCTATAACTCCGAGCAGTTCTTC. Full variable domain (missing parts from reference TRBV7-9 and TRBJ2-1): DTGVSQNPRHKITKRGQNVTFRCDPISEHNRLYWYRQTLGQGPEFLTYFQNEAQLEKSRLLSDRFSAERPKGSFSTLEIQRTEQGDSAMYLCASSPYNSEQFFGPGTRLTVL.

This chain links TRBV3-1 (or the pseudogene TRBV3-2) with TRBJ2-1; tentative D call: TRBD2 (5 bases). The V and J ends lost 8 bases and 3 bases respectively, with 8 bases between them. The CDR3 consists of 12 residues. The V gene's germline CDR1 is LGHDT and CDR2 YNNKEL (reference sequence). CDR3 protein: CASGGDYNEQFF. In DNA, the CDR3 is TGTGCCAGCGGAGGAGACTACAATGAGCAGTTCTTC.

CDR3 DNA: TGTGCCAGCAGCGGGGGACAGGGCTCCTACGAGCAGTACTTC. Its translation: CASSGGQGSYEQYF. The chain recombines TRBV7-9 with TRBJ2-7, with TRBD1 matching over 9 bases. The CDR3 loop spans 14 amino acids. Germline V gives CDR1 SEHNR, CDR2 FQNEAQ (reference sequence). Trimming took 5 bases from V and 0 from J; bases not matched to a gene: 2.

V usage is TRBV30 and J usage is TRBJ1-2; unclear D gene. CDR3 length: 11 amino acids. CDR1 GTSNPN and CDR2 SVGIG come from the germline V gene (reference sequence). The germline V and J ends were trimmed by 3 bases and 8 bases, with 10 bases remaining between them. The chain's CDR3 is CAWRIRRGYTF. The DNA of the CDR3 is TGTGCCTGGAGAATACGTCGGGGCTACACCTTC.

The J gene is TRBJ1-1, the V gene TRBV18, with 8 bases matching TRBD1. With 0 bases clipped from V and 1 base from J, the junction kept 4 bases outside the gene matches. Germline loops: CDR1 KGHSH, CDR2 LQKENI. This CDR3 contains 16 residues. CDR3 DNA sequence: TGTGCCAGCTCACCACCGAAAGGGACAGGGAACACTGAAGCTTTCTTT. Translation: CASSPPKGTGNTEAFF.

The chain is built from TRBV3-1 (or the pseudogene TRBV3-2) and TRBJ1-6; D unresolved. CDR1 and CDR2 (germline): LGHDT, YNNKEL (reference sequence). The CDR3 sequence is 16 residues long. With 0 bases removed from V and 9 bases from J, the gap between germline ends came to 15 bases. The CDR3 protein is CASSQDPYNSGSPLHF. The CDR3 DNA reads TGTGCCAGCAGCCAAGATCCCTACAACTCAGGTTCACCCCTCCACTTT.

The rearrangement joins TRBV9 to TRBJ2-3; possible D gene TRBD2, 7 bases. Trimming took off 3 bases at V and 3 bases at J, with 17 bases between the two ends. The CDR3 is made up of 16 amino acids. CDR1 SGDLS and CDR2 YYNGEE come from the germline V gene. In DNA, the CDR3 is TGTGCCAGCAGCGCGACAGGACTAGTATCGACAGATACGCAGTATTTT. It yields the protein CASSATGLVSTDTQYF.

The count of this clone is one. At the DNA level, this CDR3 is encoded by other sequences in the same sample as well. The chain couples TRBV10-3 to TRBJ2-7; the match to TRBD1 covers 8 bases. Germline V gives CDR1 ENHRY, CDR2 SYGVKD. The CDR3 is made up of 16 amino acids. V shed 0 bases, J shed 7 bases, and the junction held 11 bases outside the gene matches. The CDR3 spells CAISESNRGWGREQYF. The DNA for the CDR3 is TGTGCCATCAGTGAGTCGAACAGGGGGTGGGGGCGGGAGCAGTACTTC.

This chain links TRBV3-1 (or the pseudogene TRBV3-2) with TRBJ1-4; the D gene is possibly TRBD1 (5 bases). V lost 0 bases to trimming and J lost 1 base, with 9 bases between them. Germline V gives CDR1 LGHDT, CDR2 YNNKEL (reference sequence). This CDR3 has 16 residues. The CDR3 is CASSQDLGGTNEKLFF. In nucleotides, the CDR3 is TGTGCCAGCAGCCAAGATCTCGGGGGAACTAATGAAAAACTGTTTTTT.

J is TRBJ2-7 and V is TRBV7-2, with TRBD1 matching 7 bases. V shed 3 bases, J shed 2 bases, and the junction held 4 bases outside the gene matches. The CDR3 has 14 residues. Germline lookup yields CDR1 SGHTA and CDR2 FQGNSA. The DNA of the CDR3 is TGTGCCAGCAGCTTCGCAGGGGGAACCTACGAGCAGTACTTC. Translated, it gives CASSFAGGTYEQYF.

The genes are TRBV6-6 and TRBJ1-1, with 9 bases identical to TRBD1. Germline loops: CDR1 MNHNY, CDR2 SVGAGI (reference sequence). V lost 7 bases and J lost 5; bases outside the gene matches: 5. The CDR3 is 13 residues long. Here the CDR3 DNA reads TGTGCCAGCACCAGGACAGGGGTAACTGAAGCTTTCTTT. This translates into CASTRTGVTEAFF.

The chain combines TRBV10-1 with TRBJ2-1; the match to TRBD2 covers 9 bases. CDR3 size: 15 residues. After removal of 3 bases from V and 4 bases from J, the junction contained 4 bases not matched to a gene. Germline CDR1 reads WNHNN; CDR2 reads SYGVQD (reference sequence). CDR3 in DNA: TGCGCCAGCAGTGACAACCTAGCGGGGTACAATGAGCAGTTCTTC. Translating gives CASSDNLAGYNEQFF.

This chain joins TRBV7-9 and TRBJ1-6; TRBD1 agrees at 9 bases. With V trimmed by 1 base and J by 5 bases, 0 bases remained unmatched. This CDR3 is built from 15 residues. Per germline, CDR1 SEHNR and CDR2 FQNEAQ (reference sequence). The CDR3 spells CASSLDRGHNSPLHF. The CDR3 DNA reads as TGTGCCAGCAGCTTAGACAGGGGGCATAATTCACCCCTCCACTTT.

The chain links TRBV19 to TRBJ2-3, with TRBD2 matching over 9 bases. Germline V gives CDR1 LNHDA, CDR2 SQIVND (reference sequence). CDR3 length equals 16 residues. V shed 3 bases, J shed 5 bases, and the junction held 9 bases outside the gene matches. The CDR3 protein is CASSIGGGAYQDTQYF. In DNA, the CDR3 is TGTGCCAGTAGTATTGGCGGGGGGGCTTATCAAGATACGCAGTATTTT.

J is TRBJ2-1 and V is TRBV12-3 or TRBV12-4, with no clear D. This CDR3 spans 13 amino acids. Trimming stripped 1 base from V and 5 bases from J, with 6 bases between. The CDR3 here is CASSLGVDNEQFF. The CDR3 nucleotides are TGTGCCAGCAGTTTAGGAGTGGACAATGAGCAGTTCTTC.